This TCR beta chain was sequenced during a study of T-cell memory formation after mild COVID-19. Study conclusions and caveats: A subset of responding clones appeared in pre-infection memory, suggesting cross-reactive memory joined.

The V gene lost 6 bases and the J gene lost 2 bases, with 20 bases spanning the gap. CDR3 length equals 17 residues. Germline V gene lookup returns CDR1 MNHEY and CDR2 SVGEGT. cDNA libraries for TCR alpha and TCR beta, carrying sample barcodes and UMIs, came from 5'RACE with constant-segment primers. Via MiXCR, TCRdb re-called the 5' RACE reads, giving one row per CDR3 protein. This sample has around 300,000 distinct CDR3 sequences, with roughly 13% found just once. On this clonotype itself: Its antigen is unknown.

The clonotype comes from a man aged 18 to 29 who had mild COVID-19 (a few samples of this study predate the infection). Cell type and time point are not known. The chain is built from TRBV6-2 or TRBV6-3 and TRBJ1-5; a possible D gene is TRBD1 (6 bases). Material for sequencing was PBMCs or a T cell subset sorted from them (not recorded which). The CDR3 nucleotides read TGTGCCAGCAGATACGAGCCAGGGGAAGGGGGCAATCAGCCCCAGCATTTT. Protein: CASRYEPGEGGNQPQHF.